A selection of T cell receptor beta chains follows, all from one sample in a study of chemoradiotherapy in HPV16-positive cancers. The data were produced by immunoSEQ multiplex PCR, yet TCRdb's version contains in-frame clones alone and is incomplete. Here the sample spans roughly 8,300 clones, around 74% being singletons. Sequencing was performed on tumor tissue, taken from a patient who underwent chemoradiotherapy. These receptors originate from a human donor with HPV-associated anogenital cancer. The CDR3 runs from the conserved cysteine through the conserved F or W. D genes are given only for firm matches. A clone size is listed for some rows: how often the clone was seen (once, few, many), or a class if it is expanded.

>.|16|TRBJ1-1|TRBV7-9|.
CASSLGPGWGFAEAFF
TGTGCCAGCAGCTTAGGGCCAGGGTGGGGCTTCGCTGAAGCTTTCTTT
>.|12|TRBJ1-1|TRBV29-1|.
CSGRGMNTEAFF
TGCAGCGGCAGGGGTATGAACACTGAAGCTTTCTTT
>.|16|TRBJ1-3|TRBV4-3|once
CASSQDGGAAGNTIYF
TGCGCCAGCAGCCAAGATGGGGGGGCTGCCGGAAACACCATATATTTT
>.|14|TRBJ1-1|TRBV5-1|.
CASSLDVVNTEAFF
TGCGCCAGCAGCTTGGATGTGGTGAACACTGAAGCTTTCTTT
>TRBD1|13|TRBJ2-7|TRBV29-1|.
CSVEKTGEYEQYF
TGCAGCGTTGAGAAGACAGGGGAATACGAGCAGTACTTC
>TRBD1|14|TRBJ1-1|TRBV13|.
CASSEDRVNTEAFF
TGTGCCAGCAGCGAAGACAGGGTGAACACTGAAGCTTTCTTT
>.|15|TRBJ2-7|TRBV10-1|few
CASSESWDGRYEQYF
TGCGCCAGCAGTGAGTCGTGGGACGGCCGCTACGAGCAGTACTTC
>TRBD2|13|TRBJ2-3|TRBV2|.
CASGGGGTDTQYF
TGTGCCAGCGGGGGGGGTGGCACAGATACGCAGTATTTT
>TRBD2|11|TRBJ2-3|TRBV2|.
CASGRGGTQYF
TGTGCCTCGGGCCGGGGGGGTACGCAGTATTTT
>.|17|TRBJ1-4|TRBV5-5|.
CASSSPKGGGLSGKLFF
TGTGCCAGCAGCTCCCCCAAGGGTGGGGGGCTAAGTGGAAAACTGTTTTTT
>.|13|TRBJ2-3|TRBV11-2|.
CASSLEVRGTQYF
TGTGCCAGCAGCTTAGAGGTACGGGGTACGCAGTATTTT
>.|15|TRBJ1-1|TRBV5-6|once
CASSLIATVNTEAFF
TGTGCCAGCAGTTTAATAGCGACAGTCAACACTGAAGCTTTCTTT
>TRBD1|15|TRBJ2-1|TRBV19|.
CATRGGGSSYNEQFF
TGTGCCACCAGAGGGGGCGGTAGCTCCTACAATGAGCAGTTCTTC
>.|16|TRBJ1-5|TRBV28|.
CASSFTGLMGNQPQHF
TGTGCCAGCAGTTTTACCGGGCTGATGGGCAATCAGCCCCAGCATTTT
>.|17|TRBJ2-1|TRBV4-2|.
CASSQLKEGSTYNEQFF
TGTGCCAGCAGCCAACTCAAGGAGGGCTCTACCTACAATGAGCAGTTCTTC
>TRBD2|17|TRBJ2-1|TRBV7-2|.
CASSKKVAGDSYNEQFF
TGTGCCAGCAGCAAGAAAGTAGCGGGAGACTCCTACAATGAGCAGTTCTTC
>.|16|TRBJ1-5|TRBV5-8|.
CASSLLIQGGRQPQHF
TGTGCCAGCAGCTTGTTAATACAGGGTGGGCGTCAGCCCCAGCATTTT
>.|14|TRBJ2-2|TRBV27|.
CASSPSRVNGELFF
TGTGCCAGCAGTCCCTCCAGGGTGAACGGGGAGCTGTTTTTT
>.|9|TRBJ1-1|TRBV6-9|.
CASRGGAFF
TGTGCCAGCAGGGGAGGAGCTTTCTTT
>TRBD1|15|TRBJ1-5|TRBV28|.
CASSPWDRNNQPQHF
TGTGCCAGCAGCCCCTGGGACAGAAATAATCAGCCCCAGCATTTT
>.|13|TRBJ1-3|TRBV4-1|.
CASSQPLGNTIYF
TGCGCCAGCAGCCAACCGTTGGGAAACACCATATATTTT
>.|20|TRBJ1-3|TRBV4-1|once
CASSRRPLGLGSSSGNTIYF
TGCGCCAGCAGCCGACGTCCGCTGGGTCTAGGTTCTAGCTCTGGAAACACCATATATTTT
>.|14|TRBJ1-5|TRBV5-1|.
CASSPTGGDQPQHF
TGCGCCAGCAGCCCTACGGGGGGCGATCAGCCCCAGCATTTT
>TRBD1|15|TRBJ1-6|TRBV28|.
CASSAGTGMNSPLHF
TGTGCCAGCAGCGCCGGGACAGGGATGAATTCACCCCTCCACTTT
>.|13|TRBJ1-3|TRBV6-5|once
CASSYGSGNTIYF
TGTGCCAGCAGTTATGGCTCTGGAAACACCATATATTTT
>TRBD2|16|TRBJ2-2|TRBV11-2|.
CASSFRLAGNTGELFF
TGTGCCAGCAGCTTTAGGCTAGCGGGGAACACCGGGGAGCTGTTTTTT
>.|13|TRBJ1-1|TRBV4-1|.
CASSPREVTEAFF
TGCGCCAGCAGCCCTCGCGAGGTAACTGAAGCTTTCTTT